This T cell receptor (beta chain) was recovered during a study of cytomegalovirus exposure and HLA in healthy donors. Whole-study results and caveats: Most sequenced TCRs were rare (though some public TCRs occurred in many donors).

Trimming took 0 bases from V and 8 from J, leaving 7 bases between them. CDR3 length equals 11 residues. The germline CDR1 and CDR2 sequences are GTSNPN and SVGIG (reference sequence). Use of 60 Vbeta and 13 Jbeta primers characterized the PCR. The table came from immunoSEQ multiplex PCR; TCRdb's copy has only in-frame clones and leaves some out. The sample has approximately 110,000 clones. A remark on this clone: Its antigen remains unknown.

The sample was PBMCs. This sequence joins TRBV30 and TRBJ1-2; no definite D call. This sequence was found in a man between 18 and 29 years old in good health and CMV-seronegative. The CDR3 DNA is TGTGCCTGGAGTGTACTAGAAGGCTACACCTTC. Protein sequence: CAWSVLEGYTF.